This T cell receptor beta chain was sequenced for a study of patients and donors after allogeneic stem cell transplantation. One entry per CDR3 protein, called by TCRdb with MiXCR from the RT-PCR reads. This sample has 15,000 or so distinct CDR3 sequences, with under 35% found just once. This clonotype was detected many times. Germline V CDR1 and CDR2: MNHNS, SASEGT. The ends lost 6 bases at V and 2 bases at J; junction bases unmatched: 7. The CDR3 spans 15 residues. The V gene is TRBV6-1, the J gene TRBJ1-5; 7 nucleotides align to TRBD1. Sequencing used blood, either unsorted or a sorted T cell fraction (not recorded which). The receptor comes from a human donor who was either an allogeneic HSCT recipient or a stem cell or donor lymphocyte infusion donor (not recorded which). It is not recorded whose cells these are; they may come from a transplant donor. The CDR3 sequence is CASRDGQEGNQPQHF. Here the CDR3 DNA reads TGTGCCAGCAGGGATGGACAGGAGGGCAATCAGCCCCAGCATTTT.